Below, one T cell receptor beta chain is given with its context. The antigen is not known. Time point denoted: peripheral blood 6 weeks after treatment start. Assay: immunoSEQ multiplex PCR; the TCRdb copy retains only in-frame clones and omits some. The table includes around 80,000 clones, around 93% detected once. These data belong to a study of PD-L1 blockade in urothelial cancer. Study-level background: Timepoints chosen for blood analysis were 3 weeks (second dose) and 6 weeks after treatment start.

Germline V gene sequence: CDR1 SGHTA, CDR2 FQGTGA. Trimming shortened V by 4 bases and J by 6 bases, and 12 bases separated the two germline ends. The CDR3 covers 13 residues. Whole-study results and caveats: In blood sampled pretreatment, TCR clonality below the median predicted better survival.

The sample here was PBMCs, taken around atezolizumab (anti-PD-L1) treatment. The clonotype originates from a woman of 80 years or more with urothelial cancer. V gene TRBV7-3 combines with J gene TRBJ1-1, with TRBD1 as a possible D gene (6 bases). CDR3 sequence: CASSSQQGAEAFF. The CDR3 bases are TGTGCCAGCAGCTCCCAACAGGGCGCTGAAGCTTTCTTT.